Listed below are T cell receptor beta chains from one sample, sequenced in a study of cytomegalovirus exposure and HLA in healthy donors. TCRdb's table, derived via immunoSEQ multiplex PCR, lists solely in-frame clones and lacks some. The data show 100,000 to 130,000 clones, 76% seen once. Sequencing was performed on PBMCs. Source of these receptors: a man aged 18 to 29 in good health and CMV-seronegative. CDR3s include the opening cysteine and the closing phenylalanine or tryptophan. The order of the fields is J gene, D gene, clone size, V gene, CDR3 DNA, CDR3 protein. The D gene is left open where the match is weak. Only part of the rows carry a size: once, few, many, or a class if the clone is expanded.

TRBJ2-1 | TRBD1 | - | TRBV10-3 | TGTGCCACGCATATAGGGACAGGGCTGCAGTTCTTC | CATHIGTGLQFF
TRBJ2-3 | TRBD2 | - | TRBV7-2 | TGTGCCAGCAGCTCCCGACTAGCGGGGGGACGAGATACGCAGTATTTT | CASSSRLAGGRDTQYF
TRBJ2-7 | TRBD1 | - | TRBV10-2 | TGCGCCAGCAGTGAGACAGGGGGCAGGTACGAGCAGTACTTC | CASSETGGRYEQYF
TRBJ2-3 | TRBD1 | - | TRBV28 | TGTGCCAGCAGTAAACTGACAGGGGGCACGAGTTACACAGATACGCAGTATTTT | CASSKLTGGTSYTDTQYF
TRBJ2-1 | TRBD1 | - | TRBV9 | TGTGCCAGCAGCGTAGTCGCCGGGACAGTCTCCAATGAGCAGTTCTTC | CASSVVAGTVSNEQFF
TRBJ2-3 | TRBD2 | once | TRBV5-4 | TGTGCCAGCAGCGGAGTTTTAGCGGGGTGGTCGGCAGATACGCAGTATTTT | CASSGVLAGWSADTQYF
TRBJ2-5 | - | - | TRBV2 | TGTGCCAGCAGGGCCGGGACTGTGTGGGAGACCCAGTACTTC | CASRAGTVWETQYF
TRBJ2-3 | TRBD1 | - | TRBV2 | TGTGCCAGCCGCGAGACAGGGATTGTTACAGATACGCAGTATTTT | CASRETGIVTDTQYF
TRBJ2-3 | - | - | TRBV5-1 | TGCGCCAGCAGCCGCCTCCGGGACTCCTATAGCACAGATACGCAGTATTTT | CASSRLRDSYSTDTQYF
TRBJ1-5 | - | - | TRBV4-3 | TGCGCCAGCAGCCAAGATGCAGGGAGCAATCAGCCCCAGCATTTT | CASSQDAGSNQPQHF
TRBJ2-7 | TRBD1 | - | TRBV5-1 | TGCGCCAGCAGCTTTTTAGGACAGGTGACCTACGAGCAGTACTTC | CASSFLGQVTYEQYF
TRBJ1-5 | - | - | TRBV19 | TGTGCCAGTAGTATGTACAGGGATGGCAATCAGCCCCAGCATTTT | CASSMYRDGNQPQHF
TRBJ1-1 | - | - | TRBV15 | TGTGCCACCCAACTCACGGGGGGGGTGAACACTGAAGCTTTCTTT | CATQLTGGVNTEAFF
TRBJ2-3 | TRBD2 | - | TRBV19 | TGTGCCAGTAGGACTAGCGGGGGCACAGATACGCAGTATTTT | CASRTSGGTDTQYF
TRBJ2-3 | TRBD2 | - | TRBV6-1 | TGTGCCAGCAGTGAAGCGAGGGGTCCGGGGGGGCCTGATACGCAGTATTTT | CASSEARGPGGPDTQYF
TRBJ2-6 | TRBD1 | once | TRBV9 | TGTGCCAGCAGCGCCACAGGGGGCAGGATTGGGAACGTCCTGACTTTC | CASSATGGRIGNVLTF
TRBJ2-1 | - | - | TRBV5-6 | TGTGCCAGCAGCTTGGACAGTTCCAATGAGCAGTTCTTC | CASSLDSSNEQFF
TRBJ1-4 | - | few | TRBV15 | TGTGCCACCAGCAGAGACGGGGCGGGGAGCGAAAAACTGTTTTTT | CATSRDGAGSEKLFF
TRBJ1-3 | - | - | TRBV6-5 | TGTGCCAGCAGATCACAAGCGGGAAACACCATATATTTT | CASRSQAGNTIYF
TRBJ2-2 | TRBD1 | - | TRBV5-4 | TGTGCCAGCAGTTTTGGACAGGGGAACACCGGGGAGCTGTTTTTT | CASSFGQGNTGELFF
TRBJ1-5 | - | - | TRBV9 | TGTGCCAGCAGCCCAGGACAGAGCAGCAATCAGCCCCAGCATTTT | CASSPGQSSNQPQHF
TRBJ2-2 | - | - | TRBV10-1 | TGCGCCAGCAGTGTGAGGGGGACCGGGGAGCTGTTTTTT | CASSVRGTGELFF
TRBJ2-2 | TRBD1 | few | TRBV9 | TGTGCCAGCAGCCCAGGGACAGGGGGCGCGGACGGGGAGCTGTTTTTT | CASSPGTGGADGELFF
TRBJ2-3 | TRBD2 | - | TRBV29-1 | TGCAGCGTTGAAGATCGGGGGGGAGGTGGTGCAGATACGCAGTATTTT | CSVEDRGGGGADTQYF
TRBJ1-2 | TRBD1 | - | TRBV9 | TGTGCCAGCAGCCAGGGGGACTATGGCTACACCTTC | CASSQGDYGYTF
TRBJ1-1 | TRBD1 | once | TRBV7-9 | TGTGCCAGCAGCTCAACAGCACAGGGGTGGAACACTGAAGCTTTCTTT | CASSSTAQGWNTEAFF
TRBJ2-2 | TRBD2 | - | TRBV5-8 | TGTGCCAGCAGCTCCTTTAGCGGGGCCGACACCGGGGAGCTGTTTTTT | CASSSFSGADTGELFF
TRBJ1-2 | TRBD1 | - | TRBV5-4 | TGTGCCAGCAGCCTACAGGGGCTATATGGCTACACCTTC | CASSLQGLYGYTF
TRBJ2-7 | TRBD2 | - | TRBV29-1 | TGCAGCGTTGCTCCGGGAGGGAGCTCCTACGAGCAGTACTTC | CSVAPGGSSYEQYF
TRBJ2-3 | TRBD1 | few | TRBV2 | TGTGCCAGCAGGCCGGGACAGTACGGAGATACGCAGTATTTT | CASRPGQYGDTQYF
TRBJ1-2 | - | - | TRBV9 | TGTGCCAGCAGCGTAGATGGCAACTATGGCTACACCTTC | CASSVDGNYGYTF
TRBJ2-3 | TRBD1 | - | TRBV7-9 | TGTGCCAGCAGCTGGGGACAGGGGGGGGGACCAGATACGCAGTATTTT | CASSWGQGGGPDTQYF
TRBJ2-2 | TRBD2 | - | TRBV9 | TGTGCCAGCACACGGAATCCGCGGGCGGGGGGCAACACCGGGGAGCTGTTTTTT | CASTRNPRAGGNTGELFF